Listed here is a single T cell receptor beta chain. The data are from a study of T cell responses to AZD1222 COVID-19 vaccine. Only in-frame clones appear in the TCRdb table, and some are missing; sequencing was by immunoSEQ multiplex PCR. The sample yields about 88,000 clones, roughly 89% seen once. Per the germline V gene, CDR1 is SQVTM and CDR2 is ANQGSEA. Trimming cost V 7 bases and J 3 bases, with 9 bases left between them. The CDR3 runs 12 residues. The TCR originated in an adult who received the AZD1222 COVID-19 vaccine. Specimen: peripheral blood, collected 28 days after the second AZD1222 dose. V is TRBV29-1 and J is TRBJ1-4; unclear D gene. For the CDR3, the DNA is TGCAGCGCACGTGCCCCTAATGAAAAACTGTTTTTT. It translates to CSARAPNEKLFF.